The source of this T cell receptor (beta chain) is a study of blood T cell repertoires in COVID-19. In the study overall: COVID-19 samples collected from the United States, Italy and Spain covered acute and convalescent phases. PBMCs, B-cell-depleted T cells, or T cells were the source of the cDNA or gDNA that made up the material.

In germline, CDR1 is GTSNPN, CDR2 SVGIG (reference sequence). Trimming removed 2 bases at V and 4 bases at J, with 12 bases between. The CDR3 spans 13 residues. Per the study methods: Amplification from reference gene primers served as the basis for estimated nucleated cell counts. TCRdb's copy holds only in-frame clones and misses some; the assay was immunoSEQ multiplex PCR. From that table come the V and J calls and clone size; the DNA was used to work out D and trimming. Of around 130,000 clones listed, approximately 77% are singletons. The sequence derives from a man older than 75 with acute or convalescent COVID-19. Sequences were obtained from peripheral blood. J is TRBJ2-7 and V is TRBV30, with D possibly TRBD1 on 6 matching bases. This CDR3 is CAWSKGQKYEQYF. In DNA, the CDR3 is TGTGCCTGGAGTAAAGGACAGAAATACGAGCAGTACTTC.